Described below is a single TCR beta chain sequence and its context. Sequencing was performed with immunoSEQ multiplex PCR; in TCRdb, only in-frame clones are kept and a portion is missing. The repertoire holds 850,000 to 1,200,000 clones, approximately 70% seen once, with about 1.5% in the top ten. The entry originates in a study of shared clonotypes between healthy human individuals. Turning to the study itself: In total, the donors were a couple of women and three men aged 18 to 49.

CDR1 is MNHEY and CDR2 is SVGAGI in the germline V gene. The CDR3 consists of 15 residues. The ends were cut back, 2 bases at V and 7 bases at J, with 17 bases in the middle. The V call is TRBV6-5, the J call TRBJ1-2; a weak D match, TRBD1 (6 bases). This sequence was found in a man aged 18 to 35 in good health. Sequences were obtained from memory CD4+ T cells sorted from blood. Subset here: CD45RA-negative fraction. CDR3 DNA sequence: TGTGCCAGCAGTTACCGATGGGACAATAGTGGTGGCTACACCTTC. It encodes CASSYRWDNSGGYTF.